The 12 T cell receptor beta chains below come from one sample, sequenced in a study of OX40 agonist ivuxolimab in advanced cancers. Preparation of the library involved the immunoSEQ multiplex PCR assay. Imported from immuneACCESS, the table was reduced by TCRdb to in-frame sequences with V and J called. These copies leave out some clones; in studies compared against another copy, an unresolved V gene accounts for under half, and the cause of the remainder is not known. Present in this sample are roughly 60,000 clones, around 88% of which were seen just once. Around 2.5% of the sample comes from the top ten. Material: CD4+ or CD8+ T cells sorted from blood, obtained in a trial of the OX40 agonist ivuxolimab. Receptors were obtained from an adult with an advanced solid tumor such as melanoma, head and neck, liver or kidney cancer.

CDR3 bases: TGTGCCAGCAGCATGACAGGGGATCAAGAGACCCAGTACTTC. This translates into CASSMTGDQETQYF. V usage is TRBV7-9 and J usage is TRBJ2-5; 8 bases map to TRBD1. J was trimmed by 2 bases and V by 5 bases; bases with no gene match: 4. The germline V gene has CDR1 SEHNR and CDR2 FQNEAQ (reference sequence). The length of the CDR3 is 14 residues.

The V gene is TRBV4-1, the J gene TRBJ2-3; D call uncertain. V lost 1 base to trimming and J lost 8 bases, with 10 bases between them. Looked up from germline, CDR1 is MGHRA and CDR2 is YSYEKL. There are 13 residues in the CDR3. CDR3 sequence (DNA): TGCGCCAGCAGCCAAGCCCTTGTCGGTACGCAGTATTTT. Encoded protein: CASSQALVGTQYF.

This clone was seen a handful of times. V is TRBV2 and J is TRBJ1-1; tentatively, D is TRBD1 (5 bases). CDR3 length equals 14 residues. Trimming left V 10 bases short and J 3 bases short, with 18 bases between. Germline CDR1 is SNHLY and CDR2 is FYNNEI. DNA for the CDR3: TGTGCCACCCGGGCGGGGGAATGGGACACTGAAGCTTTCTTT. It translates to CATRAGEWDTEAFF. The variable domain in full, with the rest retrieved from reference TRBV2 and TRBJ1-1, is EPEVTQTPSHQVTQMGQEVILRCVPISNHLYFYWYRQILGQKVEFLVSFYNNEISEKSEIFDDQFSVERPDGSNFTLKIRSTKLEDSAMYFCATRAGEWDTEAFFGQGTRLTVV.

V is TRBV27 and J is TRBJ2-2; D gene ambiguous. The CDR3 extends over 15 amino acids. The germline V gene encodes CDR1 MNHEY and CDR2 SMNVEV (reference sequence). V lost 5 bases to trimming and J lost 6 bases, with 16 bases between them. The CDR3: CASSPRGISSGELFF. The CDR3 bases are TGTGCCAGCAGTCCCCGAGGTATCAGCTCCGGGGAGCTGTTTTTT.

The chain joins TRBV29-1 to TRBJ2-3; TRBD2 matches 11 bases. Trimming cost V 4 bases and J 4 bases; bases outside gene matches: 13. CDR1 and CDR2 (germline): SQVTM, ANQGSEA. The CDR3 spans 17 residues. The DNA for the CDR3 is TGCAGCGTTGTCGGTAGCGGGGGGGCAAATTTAGCAGATACGCAGTATTTT. This translates into CSVVGSGGANLADTQYF.

This clone was observed once. This chain links TRBV7-2 with TRBJ2-2; the D gene could be TRBD1 or TRBD2 (5 bases each). Trimming left V 0 bases short and J 6 bases short, with 5 bases between. CDR3 length: 13 amino acids. Germline-derived CDR1 and CDR2 are SGHTA and FQGNSA. The CDR3: CASSLAGAGELFF. DNA for the CDR3: TGTGCCAGCAGCTTAGCGGGGGCCGGGGAGCTGTTTTTT.

This chain connects TRBV5-8 to TRBJ2-2; TRBD2 matches 14 bases. Germline V gene data show CDR1 as SGHTS and CDR2 as YDEGEE. There are 17 residues in the CDR3. V trimming: 4 bases; J trimming: 2 bases; junction bases outside the gene matches: 4. CDR3 protein: CASSRGLAGDNTGELFF. The CDR3 nucleotides read TGTGCCAGCAGCCGGGGACTAGCGGGGGATAACACCGGGGAGCTGTTTTTT.

V and J are TRBV6-5 and TRBJ1-4, with 12 bases that match TRBD1. Germline CDR1 MNHEY, CDR2 SVGAGI. The CDR3 loop spans 16 amino acids. With V trimmed by 2 bases and J by 7 bases, 5 bases remained unmatched. The chain's CDR3 is CASSYGTGGLGEKLFF. CDR3 bases: TGTGCCAGCAGTTACGGGACAGGGGGCTTGGGTGAAAAACTGTTTTTT.

The chain carries TRBV28 and TRBJ2-2; D remains unclear. The CDR3 contains 11 residues. CDR1 is MDHEN, CDR2 SYDVKM, per germline. With 3 bases removed from V and 7 bases from J, the gap between germline ends came to 3 bases. The CDR3, as DNA: TGTGCCAGCAGTTTCTTCGGGGAGCTGTTTTTT. Amino acid sequence: CASSFFGELFF.

The chain is built from TRBV5-4 and TRBJ2-5; no clear D gene. V was pared by 0 bases and J by 2 bases, with 5 bases between. Germline V lookup: CDR1 SGHNT, CDR2 YYREEE (reference sequence). The CDR3 runs to 13 residues. In DNA form, the CDR3 reads TGTGCCAGCAGCTTGGAAGATCAAGAGACCCAGTACTTC. The encoded protein is CASSLEDQETQYF.

This chain joins TRBV19 and TRBJ1-4; D is perhaps TRBD1 (5 bases). The V end was cut by 3 bases, the J end by 8 bases, with 16 bases between. The CDR3 has 15 residues. Germline-derived CDR1 and CDR2 are LNHDA and SQIVND (reference sequence). DNA of the CDR3: TGTGCCAGTAGTATGATGGAGGGGATTGGCGAAAAACTGTTTTTT. Its protein is CASSMMEGIGEKLFF. The full variable domain, completed using reference TRBV19 and TRBJ1-4, is DGGITQSPKYLFRKEGQNVTLSCEQNLNHDAMYWYRQDPGQGLRLIYYSQIVNDFQKGDIAEGYSVSREKKESFPLTVTSAQKNPTAFYLCASSMMEGIGEKLFFGSGTQLSVL.

V gene TRBV13 combines with J gene TRBJ1-2; tentatively, D is TRBD1 (5 bases). V was trimmed by 2 bases and J by 5 bases, leaving 15 bases between them. Germline assignment: CDR1 PRHDT and CDR2 FYEKMQ (reference sequence). The CDR3 is 15 residues long. Written as DNA, the CDR3 is TGTGCCAGCAGCTTACGGGGTAGGGGTAGGTATGGCTACACCTTC. This translates into CASSLRGRGRYGYTF. The full variable domain, its missing parts supplied by reference TRBV13 and TRBJ1-2, is AAGVIQSPRHLIKEKRETATLKCYPIPRHDTVYWYQQGPGQDPQFLISFYEKMQSDKGSIPDRFSAQQFSDYHSELNMSSLELGDSALYFCASSLRGRGRYGYTFGSGTRLTVV.